This T cell receptor beta chain was found in a study of T cell responses to AZD1222 COVID-19 vaccine. Study-wide results and limits: Repertoire samples came only from after the peak T cell response. Females made up more of the donors, who were largely white British, and clonal diversity may have come out too low.

Trimming at V came to 2 bases and at J to 13 bases, leaving 6 bases not matched to a gene. CDR3 size: 14 residues. Germline assignment: CDR1 MNHNS and CDR2 SASEGT. Sequencing used immunoSEQ multiplex PCR; TCRdb keeps in-frame clones, though not all of them. The data show around 160,000 clones, about 92% seen once. Concerning this clone: The antigen remains undetermined.

The V call is TRBV6-1, the J call TRBJ1-6, with 9 bases aligning to TRBD1. Sequenced here: peripheral blood, sampled 28 days after the second AZD1222 dose. The sequence was collected from an adult who received the AZD1222 COVID-19 vaccine. In DNA, the CDR3 is TGTGCCAGCAGTGAACGGGACAGGGCTTGGCCCCTCCACTTT. This sequence encodes CASSERDRAWPLHF.